The present T cell receptor beta chain was sequenced within a study of Ad26.COV2.S vaccination and SARS-CoV-2 variants. Study background: Among those in the COV1001 Ad26.COV2.S trial arm was the donor.

Data came from immunoSEQ multiplex PCR; TCRdb stores just in-frame clones and leaves some out. Among about 400,000 clones listed, about 92% were seen once. Study-wide findings and caveats: Greater spike-specific TCR breadth was seen in vaccine recipients than in placebo recipients. Total T cell responses, in the TCR breadth and depth analyses, may have been underestimated.

Sample treatment: some 19 received Ad26.COV2.S at low or high dose, single or two shots; roughly five received placebo; per-sample allocation not given. Samples were taken on day 63 after the first vaccine or placebo injection. Note on this clone: The antigen remains undetermined.

CDR3 size: 13 residues. Germline CDR1 is SGHAT and CDR2 is FQNNGV. The germline V and J ends were trimmed by 6 bases and 11 bases, with 14 bases remaining between them. The sequence derives from a person aged 18-60 years who received the Ad26.COV2.S COVID-19 vaccine or a placebo. The chain has TRBV11-2 and TRBJ1-6, with unresolved D. The sample was peripheral blood, taken in a trial of Ad26.COV2.S vaccine versus placebo. The CDR3 DNA is TGTGCCAGCAGTCAACAGAGGTACGCACCCCTCCACTTT. Encoded protein: CASSQQRYAPLHF.